A selection of T cell receptor beta chains follows, all from one sample in a study of blood T cell repertoires in COVID-19. TCRdb's table, derived via immunoSEQ multiplex PCR, lists solely in-frame clones and lacks some. The sample has about 150,000 clones; 75% to 90% are singletons. Sequenced input: peripheral blood. These receptors all stem from a man between 60 and 75 years old with acute or convalescent COVID-19. Both conserved end residues are part of each CDR3. A D gene is named only where the DNA matches it firmly. Clone size is shown for a subset of rows, as once, few, many or a class of expanded clone.

TRBJ2-3 | . | TRBV6-5 | . | CASSSGYRADTQYF | TGTGCCAGCAGTTCCGGCTACAGGGCCGATACGCAGTATTTT
TRBJ2-7 | . | TRBV5-1 | . | CASTWGPAGRTYEQYF | TGCGCCAGCACCTGGGGACCCGCAGGGAGGACCTACGAGCAGTACTTC
TRBJ2-1 | TRBD2 | TRBV18 | . | CASSSTGGRNEQFF | TGTGCCAGCTCATCGACGGGGGGGAGGAATGAGCAGTTCTTC
TRBJ1-5 | . | TRBV7-2 | . | CASSPPGREQPQHF | TGTGCCAGCAGCCCCCCAGGGCGAGAGCAGCCCCAGCATTTT
TRBJ1-6 | TRBD1 | TRBV6-1 | . | CASSEWKGARSPLHF | TGTGCCAGCAGTGAATGGAAGGGGGCAAGATCACCCCTCCACTTT
TRBJ1-5 | TRBD1 | TRBV5-8 | . | CASSRTGGLGQPQHF | TGTGCCAGCAGCCGGACAGGGGGCCTCGGTCAGCCCCAGCATTTT
TRBJ2-5 | . | TRBV14 | . | CASSQESETQYF | TGTGCCAGCAGCCAAGAATCGGAGACCCAGTACTTC
TRBJ2-7 | TRBD2 | TRBV23-1 | few | CASSQRCGLAGGPDCEQYF | TGCGCCAGCAGTCAAAGGTGCGGACTAGCGGGGGGGCCTGACTGCGAGCAGTACTTC
TRBJ1-1 | . | TRBV3-1/TRBV3-2 | . | CASSQGVGLANTEAFF | TGTGCCAGCAGCCAGGGTGTGGGGCTGGCGAACACTGAAGCTTTCTTT
TRBJ1-5 | . | TRBV19 | few | CATRRAGVNQPQHF | TGTGCCACTCGGCGGGCAGGGGTAAATCAGCCCCAGCATTTT
TRBJ2-1 | . | TRBV4-1 | few | CASSSSANEQFF | TGCGCCAGCAGCTCCAGCGCTAATGAGCAGTTCTTC
TRBJ2-7 | . | TRBV29-1 | . | CSVARGTYEQYF | TGCAGCGTTGCTAGAGGGACCTACGAGCAGTACTTC
TRBJ1-2 | TRBD1 | TRBV4-1 | . | CASSQNHRGLGYTF | TGCGCCAGCAGCCAAAATCACAGGGGCCTGGGCTACACCTTC
TRBJ1-4 | TRBD1 | TRBV18 | . | CASSTGTGSEKLFF | TGTGCCAGCTCAACCGGGACAGGGTCCGAAAAACTGTTTTTT
TRBJ2-7 | . | TRBV11-2 | . | CASSRTGLEQYF | TGTGCCAGCAGCCGAACAGGTCTTGAGCAGTACTTC
TRBJ1-1 | . | TRBV21-1 | . | CASNPRGNMNTEAFF | TGTGCCAGCAACCCAAGAGGTAATATGAACACTGAAGCTTTCTTT
TRBJ2-2 | TRBD1 | TRBV18 | . | CASSRDSDTGELFF | TGTGCCAGCTCACGGGACAGTGACACCGGGGAGCTGTTTTTT
TRBJ2-7 | . | TRBV6-5 | . | CASSRGGDTGYEQYF | TGTGCCAGCAGTAGGGGGGGGGACACCGGCTACGAGCAGTACTTC
TRBJ1-5 | . | TRBV5-5 | . | CASSERGSSNQPQHF | TGTGCCAGCAGCGAAAGGGGATCGAGCAATCAGCCCCAGCATTTT